Included here is one TCR beta chain sequence, with context. This record comes from a study of blood T cell repertoires in COVID-19. The V gene's germline CDR1 is MNHEY and CDR2 SVGAGI. V lost 4 bases, J lost 4 bases, and 14 bases lay in between. This CDR3 is 14 amino acids long. Sequencing was performed with immunoSEQ multiplex PCR; in TCRdb, only in-frame clones are kept and a portion is missing. The repertoire holds 90,000 to 110,000 clones, with roughly 88% as singletons. V usage is TRBV6-5 and J usage is TRBJ2-7; D is perhaps TRBD2 (5 bases). The origin of this receptor is a woman older than 75 with active or convalescent COVID-19. Input material: peripheral blood. The CDR3 nucleotides are TGTGCCAGCAGTTTCGCCGAGGGAAAGTACGAGCAGTACTTC. Its protein is CASSFAEGKYEQYF.